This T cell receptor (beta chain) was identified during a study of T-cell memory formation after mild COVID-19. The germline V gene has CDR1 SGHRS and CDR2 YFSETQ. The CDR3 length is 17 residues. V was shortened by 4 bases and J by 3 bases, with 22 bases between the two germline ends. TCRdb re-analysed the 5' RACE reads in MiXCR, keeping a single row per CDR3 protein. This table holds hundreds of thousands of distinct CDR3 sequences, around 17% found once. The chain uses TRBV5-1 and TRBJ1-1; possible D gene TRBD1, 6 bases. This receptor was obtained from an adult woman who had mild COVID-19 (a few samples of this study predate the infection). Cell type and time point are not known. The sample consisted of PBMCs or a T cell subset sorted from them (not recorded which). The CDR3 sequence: CASSPRLGARWDTEAFF. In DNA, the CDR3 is TGCGCCAGCAGCCCACGGCTGGGGGCGCGTTGGGACACTGAAGCTTTCTTT.